These T cell receptor beta chains were read from a single sample in a study of cytomegalovirus exposure and HLA in healthy donors. TCRdb's table, derived via immunoSEQ multiplex PCR, lists solely in-frame clones and lacks some. The sample lists some 200,000 clones, just under 70% seen once, with 2.6% in the top ten. The sequenced sample was PBMCs. The receptors derive from a man aged 35 to 55 in good health and CMV-seropositive. The CDR3 runs from the conserved cysteine through the conserved F or W. The D gene is left open where the match is weak. A row's size may be missing; if present it is once, few, many or a size class.

v_call	clone_size	j_call	d_call	cdr3_aa	cdr3_nt
TRBV5-1	.	TRBJ1-2	TRBD1	CASSLAGTASYGYTF	TGCGCCAGCAGCTTGGCCGGGACAGCCTCCTATGGCTACACCTTC
TRBV9	few	TRBJ2-3	.	CASSASTGSTDTQYF	TGTGCCAGCAGCGCGTCGACAGGCAGCACAGATACGCAGTATTTT
TRBV28	.	TRBJ2-3	TRBD1	CASSSGTGRPDTQYF	TGTGCCAGCAGTTCCGGGACAGGGAGGCCCGATACGCAGTATTTT
TRBV5-4	.	TRBJ1-2	TRBD1	CASSLQGAGGYTF	TGTGCCAGCAGCTTACAGGGGGCGGGTGGCTACACCTTC
TRBV2	.	TRBJ2-7	.	CASDSSMVPGHEQYF	TGTGCCAGCGATTCTTCCATGGTTCCTGGGCACGAGCAGTACTTC
TRBV29-1	.	TRBJ2-7	.	CSVLLAGRYEQYF	TGCAGCGTTCTGTTGGCGGGAAGGTACGAGCAGTACTTC
TRBV19	.	TRBJ1-4	.	CASSVRFPNEKLFF	TGTGCCAGTAGCGTGAGGTTTCCGAATGAAAAACTGTTTTTT
TRBV6-5	.	TRBJ2-5	.	CASSYGGGRETLYF	TGTGCCAGCAGTTACGGCGGGGGCAGGGAGACCCTGTACTTC
TRBV4-1	.	TRBJ2-5	TRBD2	CASSQDRAGGVQETQYF	TGCGCCAGCAGCCAAGATCGGGCGGGGGGGGTTCAAGAGACCCAGTACTTC
TRBV2	.	TRBJ2-7	TRBD1	CASSTPLTGKGEQYF	TGTGCCAGCAGCACCCCCCTGACAGGGAAGGGCGAGCAGTACTTC